This T cell receptor (beta chain) was profiled in a study of blood T cell repertoires in COVID-19. TCRdb's copy holds only in-frame clones and misses some; the assay was immunoSEQ multiplex PCR. The data contain 200,000 to 300,000 clones, 85% to 90% of them singletons. The CDR3 length is 16 residues. Trimming shortened V by 3 bases and J by 3 bases, and 16 bases separated the two germline ends. The germline gives CDR1 SGHNT, CDR2 YYREEE (reference sequence). The chain has TRBV5-4 and TRBJ1-3; D perhaps matches TRBD1 (6 bases). This receptor was obtained from a woman aged 55-69 years with COVID-19, enrolled during active disease. Input material: peripheral blood. CDR3: CASSSKKTGNGNTIYF. The CDR3 DNA reads as TGTGCCAGCAGCTCTAAGAAAACAGGGAATGGAAACACCATATATTTT.